One and the same sample provided the 16 T cell receptor beta chains below, sequenced in a study of CD8+CD57+ T cells in acquired aplastic anemia. Patients picked for sequencing had shown CD8+CD57+ cell expansion detected by flow cytometry. TCR beta VDJ combinations and CDR3 sequences were profiled from genomic DNA. Each CDR3 protein gets one entry after TCRdb re-called the reads with MiXCR. This sample has roughly 61,000 distinct CDR3 sequences, with around 60% found just once. The specimen sequenced was sorted CD4+, CD8+, or CD8+CD57+ T cells (not recorded which) from PBMCs. All receptors come from a human donor with aplastic anemia.

This chain connects TRBV2 to TRBJ1-6; TRBD1 matches at 7 bases. In germline, CDR1 is SNHLY, CDR2 FYNNEI. The CDR3 runs to 13 residues. V gave up 8 bases and J gave up 5 bases; unmatched junction bases: 3. Here the CDR3 reads CASDRENNSPLHF. In DNA, the CDR3 is TGTGCCAGCGACAGGGAAAATAATTCACCCCTCCACTTT.

This rearrangement joins TRBV29-1 to TRBJ1-2, with D tentatively TRBD1 (5 bases). V was pared by 7 bases and J by 8 bases, with 14 bases between. CDR3 length: 11 residues. Germline V gene data show CDR1 as SQVTM and CDR2 as ANQGSEA. In DNA, the CDR3 is TGCAGCGCTTCCGAGGGGAGAGGCTACACCTTC. This translates into CSASEGRGYTF.

The chain uses TRBV7-2 and TRBJ2-7; TRBD1 agrees at 9 bases. The V segment lost 4 bases and the J segment 3 bases; nucleotides outside the gene matches: 4. CDR3 length equals 14 residues. Germline V gene data show CDR1 as SGHTA and CDR2 as FQGNSA. The CDR3 here is CASSYRGQSYEQYF. In nucleotides, the CDR3 is TGTGCCAGCAGCTACAGGGGGCAAAGCTACGAGCAGTACTTC.

With regard to this clonotype: This clone may be a read error of a much larger clone one base away. No conserved phenylalanine or tryptophan is present at the end of the CDR3, so a read error is the likely explanation. The V call is TRBV11-1, the J call TRBJ2-7; TRBD1 aligns across 8 bases. The CDR3 has 16 amino acids. The germline V gene has CDR1 SGHAT and CDR2 FQDESV (reference sequence). V shed 5 bases and J 1 base; nucleotides not matched to a gene: 10. CDR3 bases: TGTGCCAGCAGCGACCTTCAGGGGGCAGGTTCCTACGAGCAGTACCTC. Its protein product is CASSDLQGAGSYEQYL.

The rearrangement joins TRBV15 to TRBJ2-7, with D possibly being TRBD2 (5 bases). The CDR3 consists of 13 residues. Per germline, CDR1 LNHNV and CDR2 YYDKDF (reference sequence). The germline V and J ends were trimmed by 5 bases and 3 bases, with 11 bases remaining between them. CDR3 sequence: CATSRADLYEQYF. As DNA, the CDR3 is TGTGCCACCAGCCGAGCGGACCTCTACGAGCAGTACTTC.

This clonotype has at least ten counts. This chain joins TRBV20-1 and TRBJ1-1; D not certain. There are 12 residues in the CDR3. The ends were cut back, 3 bases at V and 6 bases at J, with 11 bases in the middle. Germline CDR1 DFQATT, CDR2 SNEGSKA (reference sequence). The CDR3 bases are TGCAGTGCTAGGTATCCTGAACCTGAAGCTTTCTTT. Translated, it gives CSARYPEPEAFF.

The chain has TRBV24-1 and TRBJ2-5; the D is unclear. The length of the CDR3 is 13 residues. The V and J ends lost 9 bases and 1 base respectively, with 11 bases between them. Germline V CDR1 and CDR2: KGHDR, SFDVKD. The CDR3 DNA reads TGTGCCACCTCTCGGACCTTCCAAGAGACCCAGTACTTC. Protein: CATSRTFQETQYF.

This clonotype occurred a few times. The chain recombines TRBV2 with TRBJ1-2; possible D gene TRBD1, 6 bases. Trimming cost V 5 bases and J 4 bases, with 11 bases left between them. Per germline, CDR1 SNHLY and CDR2 FYNNEI. This CDR3 comprises 13 residues. Here the CDR3 DNA reads TGTGCCAGCAGTCCTGGACAGATCTATGGCTACACCTTC. Protein sequence: CASSPGQIYGYTF.

At least ten counts were recorded for this clonotype. This rearrangement joins TRBV18 to TRBJ1-4; D may be TRBD1 (5 bases). Germline CDR1 is KGHSH and CDR2 is LQKENI. CDR3 length: 15 amino acids. V lost 2 bases to trimming and J lost 4 bases, with 11 bases between them. Written as DNA, the CDR3 is TGTGCCAGCTCACCATTATCAGACAGTAATGAAAAACTGTTTTTT. Translated: CASSPLSDSNEKLFF. Drawing the rest from reference TRBV18 and TRBJ1-4, the complete variable domain is NAGVMQNPRHLVRRRGQEARLRCSPMKGHSHVYWYRQLPEEGLKFMVYLQKENIIDESGMPKERFSAEFPKEGPSILRIQQVVRGDSAAYFCASSPLSDSNEKLFFGSGTQLSVL.

The chain links TRBV9 to TRBJ1-5, with a possible D match to TRBD1 (6 bases). V dropped 0 bases and J dropped 4 bases, with 8 bases sitting between them. The CDR3 spans 14 residues. Germline values: CDR1 SGDLS, CDR2 YYNGEE. CDR3 loop: CASSVGTANQPQHF. The CDR3 coding sequence is TGTGCCAGCAGCGTAGGGACAGCGAATCAGCCCCAGCATTTT.

There are many counts of this clonotype. CDR3 sequence (DNA): TGTGCCAGCAGCCCTAGCGGGGCATCCTACGAGCAGTACTTC. Protein product: CASSPSGASYEQYF. V gene TRBV9 combines with J gene TRBJ2-7; 9 bases line up with TRBD2. There are 14 residues in the CDR3. Germline V gene lookup returns CDR1 SGDLS and CDR2 YYNGEE. The V segment lost 4 bases and the J segment 1 base; nucleotides outside the gene matches: 3.

This clonotype was observed many times. The chain is built from TRBV5-4 and TRBJ2-3; 11 bases align to TRBD2. V lost 1 base, J lost 0 bases, and 13 bases stayed unmatched. CDR1 and CDR2 (germline): SGHNT, YYREEE (reference sequence). The CDR3 has 20 residues. This CDR3 reads CASSLRGRLAGFSSTDTQYF. DNA of the CDR3: TGTGCCAGCAGCTTGCGGGGTCGACTAGCGGGGTTCTCTAGCACAGATACGCAGTATTTT.

This chain uses TRBV15 with TRBJ1-1; TRBD1 is a possible D gene (6 bases). Germline V gene data show CDR1 as LNHNV and CDR2 as YYDKDF (reference sequence). With 3 bases removed from V and 6 bases from J, the gap between germline ends came to 11 bases. This CDR3 spans 13 amino acids. The CDR3 sequence is CATSSKGGAEAFF. The CDR3 DNA follows: TGTGCCACCAGCAGCAAAGGGGGAGCTGAAGCTTTCTTT.

The rearrangement links TRBV9 to TRBJ1-1; TRBD1 matches at 7 bases. The CDR3 loop spans 14 amino acids. J gave up 3 bases and V 4 bases, and 6 bases lay outside the gene matches. Per germline, CDR1 SGDLS and CDR2 YYNGEE. This chain's CDR3 is CASSTGAEDTEAFF. The CDR3 bases are TGTGCCAGCAGCACAGGGGCTGAGGACACTGAAGCTTTCTTT.

The chain is built from TRBV29-1 and TRBJ2-7, with 8 bases that match TRBD1. Germline assignment: CDR1 SQVTM and CDR2 ANQGSEA. Trimming removed 7 bases from V and 4 bases from J; junction bases left unmatched: 6. CDR3 length equals 12 residues. CDR3 in amino acids: CSAGTGNYEQYF. The CDR3 nucleotides read TGCAGCGCCGGGACAGGAAATTACGAGCAGTACTTC.

This clonotype showed up many times. This chain connects TRBV27 to TRBJ1-2; maybe TRBD1 (6 bases). There are 15 residues in the CDR3. From germline, CDR1 is MNHEY and CDR2 SMNVEV (reference sequence). V was trimmed by 8 bases and J by 7 bases, leaving 23 bases between them. The CDR3 bases are TGTGCCAGCTCTTTGAGAGGGGGAGGGGAGGGTGGCTACACCTTC. Translated, it gives CASSLRGGGEGGYTF.